The 14 T cell receptor beta chains reported below all come from one sample, sequenced in a study of blood T cell repertoires in COVID-19. Profiling relied on immunoSEQ multiplex PCR, and the TCRdb table lists in-frame clones only, not all of them. The data show about 180,000 clones, less than 85% seen once. The sample comprised peripheral blood. The receptors were gathered from a woman aged 60 to 75 with COVID-19, enrolled during active disease.

There are a few counts of this clone. The chain uses TRBV10-1 and TRBJ2-5; tentatively, D is TRBD2 (6 bases). The CDR3 has 13 amino acids. Per germline, CDR1 WNHNN and CDR2 SYGVQD (reference sequence). Between the trimmed V and J ends, which lost 5 bases and 2 bases, there was a span of 9 bases. The CDR3 is CASSTGAQETQYF. CDR3 DNA: TGCGCCAGCAGTACGGGAGCTCAAGAGACCCAGTACTTC.

The chain carries TRBV7-2 and TRBJ1-4, with TRBD1 matching 7 bases. Germline-derived CDR1 and CDR2 are SGHTA and FQGNSA. The length of the CDR3 is 16 residues. V shed 5 bases and J 8 bases; nucleotides not matched to a gene: 14. The CDR3, as DNA: TGTGCCAGCAGCCCTTACTGGGACAGAGAAGTAGAAAAACTGTTTTTT. This sequence encodes CASSPYWDREVEKLFF.

CDR3 protein: CASSGSSRNQPQHF. The CDR3 DNA reads as TGTGCCAGTAGTGGCAGTAGCCGCAATCAGCCCCAGCATTTT. This rearrangement joins TRBV19 to TRBJ1-5; D is unresolved. CDR1 and CDR2 (germline): LNHDA, SQIVND (reference sequence). The CDR3 spans 14 residues. Trimming took 5 bases from V and 2 from J, leaving 10 bases between them.

The V call is TRBV30, the J call TRBJ1-4, with D maybe TRBD1 (6 bases). CDR1 GTSNPN and CDR2 SVGIG come from the germline V gene (reference sequence). The CDR3 has 14 amino acids. The germline V and J ends were trimmed by 4 bases and 8 bases, with 17 bases remaining between them. The CDR3 DNA follows: TGTGCCTGGACGGGAGGCACGGGGACAGAAAAACTGTTTTTT. Its protein product is CAWTGGTGTEKLFF.

The chain couples TRBV28 to TRBJ1-1; no clear D gene. V lost 6 bases to trimming and J lost 0 bases, with 5 bases between them. Germline CDR1 is MDHEN and CDR2 is SYDVKM. CDR3 length equals 12 residues. The CDR3 nucleotides read TGTGCCAGCAGCCAGGTGAACACTGAAGCTTTCTTT. Its protein is CASSQVNTEAFF.

The J gene is TRBJ2-5, the V gene TRBV10-1, with D maybe TRBD1 (5 bases). Germline CDR1 is WNHNN and CDR2 is SYGVQD (reference sequence). This CDR3 comprises 15 residues. V dropped 0 bases and J dropped 3 bases, with 11 bases sitting between them. CDR3 residues: CASSESPGPEETQYF. In DNA form, the CDR3 reads TGCGCCAGCAGTGAGTCTCCAGGGCCAGAAGAGACCCAGTACTTC.

This clone was seen only once. This rearrangement joins TRBV7-2 to TRBJ1-6; D call uncertain. The CDR3 is 15 residues long. Germline loops: CDR1 SGHTA, CDR2 FQGNSA. V was pared by 0 bases and J by 9 bases, with 12 bases between. The CDR3 DNA sequence: TGTGCCAGCAGCTTAGCGACCACTTCGGGTTCACCCCTCCACTTT. Its protein is CASSLATTSGSPLHF.

The rearrangement joins TRBV19 to TRBJ2-1; D is undetermined. Germline CDR1 and CDR2: LNHDA and SQIVND (reference sequence). This CDR3 is 15 amino acids long. V was pared by 3 bases and J by 7 bases, with 16 bases between. The CDR3 DNA follows: TGTGCCAGTAGTATGGTCCTACTCTTAATGAATGAGCAGTTCTTC. Protein sequence: CASSMVLLLMNEQFF. Full variable domain (rest looked up from reference TRBV19 and TRBJ2-1): DGGITQSPKYLFRKEGQNVTLSCEQNLNHDAMYWYRQDPGQGLRLIYYSQIVNDFQKGDIAEGYSVSREKKESFPLTVTSAQKNPTAFYLCASSMVLLLMNEQFFGPGTRLTVL.

CDR3 nucleotides: TGTGCCAGCAGCCAAGAGGGACAGGAAGAAAAATACGGGAATCAGCCCCAGCATTTT. Translated, it gives CASSQEGQEEKYGNQPQHF. The genes are TRBV3-1 (or the pseudogene TRBV3-2) and TRBJ1-5, with 8 bases matching TRBD1. CDR3 length: 19 residues. Trimming cost V 0 bases and J 4 bases; bases outside gene matches: 14. The germline gives CDR1 LGHDT, CDR2 YNNKEL (reference sequence).

The CDR3 DNA reads as TGTGCCAGCAGCTTAGCGCGAAACAGGGGAGCTAACTATGGCTACACCTTC. It yields the protein CASSLARNRGANYGYTF. The chain carries TRBV7-8 and TRBJ1-2; 7 nucleotides agree with TRBD1. V lost 0 bases and J lost 0; bases outside the gene matches: 7. CDR3 size: 17 residues. Germline values: CDR1 SGHVS, CDR2 FQNEAQ.

Here the CDR3 reads CASSLGLASQGLQETQYF. The DNA for the CDR3 is TGTGCCAGCAGCTTGGGACTAGCGTCCCAAGGGCTCCAAGAGACCCAGTACTTC. The chain links TRBV5-4 to TRBJ2-5, with 8 bases aligning to TRBD2. Germline CDR1 SGHNT, CDR2 YYREEE (reference sequence). The CDR3 is 18 residues long. V lost 0 bases to trimming and J lost 1 base; unmatched junction nucleotides: 11.

The chain has TRBV6-2 or TRBV6-3 and TRBJ2-1, with TRBD2 identical over 12 bases. The CDR3 spans 15 residues. After removal of 5 bases from V and 2 bases from J, the junction contained 1 base not matched to a gene. Germline V gene data show CDR1 as MNHEY and CDR2 as SVGEGT. The CDR3 loop reads CASSGLAGPYNEQFF. In DNA, the CDR3 is TGTGCCAGCAGTGGACTAGCGGGGCCCTACAATGAGCAGTTCTTC.

The chain carries TRBV6-4 and TRBJ2-1; D is possibly TRBD2 (6 bases). Looked up from germline, CDR1 is MRHNA and CDR2 is SNTAGT. The CDR3 runs 13 residues. The ends were cut back, 6 bases at V and 8 bases at J, with 14 bases in the middle. CDR3 sequence: CASSRERSDEQFF. The CDR3 DNA is TGTGCCAGCAGCCGGGAGCGCTCTGATGAGCAGTTCTTC.

The chain is built from TRBV28 and TRBJ1-5; weak D call: TRBD1 (5 bases). The V end lost 6 bases, the J end lost 0 bases, and 12 bases lay between the germline ends. This CDR3 has 15 residues. Looked up from germline, CDR1 is MDHEN and CDR2 is SYDVKM. The chain's CDR3 is CASSPDSYSNQPQHF. The CDR3 nucleotides are TGTGCCAGCAGCCCTGACAGTTATAGCAATCAGCCCCAGCATTTT.